The clone carrying this TCR beta chain came up a few times. Its antigen remains unknown. V shed 6 bases and J shed 9 bases, with 15 bases lying between them. CDR1 SNHLY and CDR2 FYNNEI come from the germline V gene. This CDR3 spans 12 amino acids. The beta constant-region primer was an equimolar mix of two oligonucleotides covering TRBC1 and TRBC2. Nested alpha and beta constant-region primers with the SP2 primer drove four PCR rounds on ligated cDNA. A single record per CDR3 protein comes from TCRdb applying MiXCR to the UMI-ligation and nested PCR reads. The data show roughly 83,000 distinct CDR3 sequences, roughly 12% seen once. This entry belongs to a study of naive and memory T cell subsets. Study-level findings and limits: Diversity fell and Gini index rose from naive through CM, EM, EMRA. A few larger clonotypes appeared in naive repertoires, especially CD8, possibly memory cells re-expressing CD45RA.

The sequencing input was naive CD4+ T cells from blood. The rearrangement links TRBV2 to TRBJ2-7; D call uncertain. The receptor was derived from a human donor in good health. CDR3 coding DNA: TGTGCCAGCAGGAAGGTAGCATATGGGCAGTACTTC. Amino acid sequence: CASRKVAYGQYF.